The rows below give T cell receptor beta chains drawn from one sample of a study of Ad26.COV2.S vaccination and SARS-CoV-2 variants. Repertoires were generated with immunoSEQ multiplex PCR, while TCRdb's copy carries only in-frame clones and drops some. Here the sample spans 380,000 or so clones, 83% being singletons. The specimen was peripheral blood, collected in a trial of Ad26.COV2.S vaccine versus placebo. The receptors were gathered from a person between 18 and 60 years old who received the Ad26.COV2.S COVID-19 vaccine or a placebo. Both conserved end residues are part of each CDR3. A D gene is named only where the DNA matches it firmly. For some rows the clone size is stated as once, few or many, or as a class when expanded; others skip it.

>TRBD1|TRBJ1-5|TRBV2|NA
CASKNQGDQPQHF
TGTGCCAGCAAGAACCAGGGGGATCAGCCCCAGCATTTT
>NA|TRBJ1-2|TRBV15|NA
CATSRDPGYGYTF
TGTGCCACCAGCAGAGATCCGGGCTATGGCTACACCTTC
>NA|TRBJ1-4|TRBV2|few
CASSGAAGYEKLFF
TGTGCCAGCAGTGGAGCGGCAGGGTATGAAAAACTGTTTTTT
>NA|TRBJ1-6|TRBV5-4|few
CASSLPPGQGSPLHF
TGTGCCAGCAGCTTACCTCCAGGGCAGGGTTCACCCCTCCACTTT
>NA|TRBJ1-1|TRBV5-1|NA
CASSLRGATEAFF
TGCGCCAGCAGCTTGAGGGGGGCCACTGAAGCTTTCTTT
>TRBD2|TRBJ2-1|TRBV15|NA
CATRLPGGSYNEQFF
TGTGCCACCAGGTTGCCTGGCGGGAGTTACAATGAGCAGTTCTTC
>NA|TRBJ1-2|TRBV2|once
CASSEARVGYGYTF
TGTGCCAGCAGTGAAGCGAGGGTGGGCTATGGCTACACCTTC
>NA|TRBJ2-2|TRBV5-6|NA
CASSSPGQNTGELFF
TGTGCCAGCAGTTCCCCGGGACAGAACACCGGGGAGCTGTTTTTT
>NA|TRBJ1-2|TRBV3-1/TRBV3-2|NA
CASSLPGYNYGYTF
TGTGCCAGCAGTCTGCCGGGATATAACTATGGCTACACCTTC
>NA|TRBJ1-6|TRBV30|NA
CAWSVPGINSPLHF
TGTGCCTGGAGTGTGCCGGGGATTAATTCACCCCTCCACTTT
>TRBD2|TRBJ2-1|TRBV7-3|NA
CASSSQLAPSSYNEQFF
TGTGCCAGCAGCTCCCAACTAGCGCCCAGCTCCTACAATGAGCAGTTCTTC
>NA|TRBJ2-1|TRBV20-1|once
CSASRGIAYNEQFF
TGCAGTGCTAGTCGGGGGATTGCCTACAATGAGCAGTTCTTC
>NA|TRBJ1-3|TRBV6-5|NA
CASRPTGKMNTIYF
TGTGCCAGCAGGCCGACAGGAAAAATGAACACCATATATTTT
>TRBD1|TRBJ1-1|TRBV18|once
CASSPDRDGAFF
TGTGCCAGCTCACCGGACAGGGACGGGGCTTTCTTT
>NA|TRBJ2-5|TRBV3-1/TRBV3-2|NA
CASRRMEMETQYF
TGTGCCAGCAGACGGATGGAGATGGAGACCCAGTACTTC
>NA|TRBJ2-7|TRBV7-3|NA
CASSRRDGYEQYF
TGTGCCAGCAGCAGACGGGACGGCTACGAGCAGTACTTC
>NA|TRBJ2-1|TRBV6-5|NA
CASSLRERRYNEQFF
TGTGCCAGCAGTCTGCGGGAAAGGAGATACAATGAGCAGTTCTTC
>TRBD1|TRBJ1-1|TRBV6-5|NA
CASTQLTGGGGTAFF
TGTGCCAGCACTCAACTGACAGGGGGAGGCGGTACAGCTTTCTTT
>NA|TRBJ1-1|TRBV12-3/TRBV12-4|NA
CASSLWQNTEAFF
TGTGCCAGCAGTTTGTGGCAGAACACTGAAGCTTTCTTT
>NA|TRBJ2-5|TRBV5-1|NA
CASSPTQETQYF
TGCGCCAGCAGCCCTACACAAGAGACCCAGTACTTC
>TRBD1|TRBJ1-6|TRBV19|once
CASTLGQRQSPLHF
TGTGCCAGTACCCTGGGACAGAGACAGTCACCCCTCCACTTT
>NA|TRBJ1-6|TRBV5-6|NA
CASSHGRSSYNSPLHF
TGTGCCAGCAGCCACGGACGGAGCTCCTATAATTCACCCCTCCACTTT
>TRBD2|TRBJ2-7|TRBV11-3|few
CASSLAGGTYEQYF
TGTGCCAGCAGCTTGGCGGGAGGGACCTACGAGCAGTACTTC
>NA|TRBJ2-1|TRBV12-3/TRBV12-4|many
CASSSPYRSEQFF
TGTGCCAGCAGCTCTCCCTATAGGAGTGAGCAGTTCTTC
>NA|TRBJ1-4|TRBV19|few
CASSLRGGDEKLFF
TGTGCCAGTAGCCTGCGGGGCGGGGATGAAAAACTGTTTTTT
>NA|TRBJ1-5|TRBV4-3|NA
CASSQDLTRGYQPQHF
TGCGCCAGCAGCCAAGATCTAACAAGGGGGTACCAGCCCCAGCATTTT
>TRBD2|TRBJ2-1|TRBV6-1|NA
CASSEALYAGGPRDNEQFF
TGTGCCAGCAGTGAAGCGCTTTACGCGGGAGGGCCCCGGGACAATGAGCAGTTCTTC
>NA|TRBJ1-2|TRBV19|NA
CASSIRGSYGYTF
TGTGCCAGTAGTATCAGAGGGTCCTATGGCTACACCTTC
>TRBD1|TRBJ1-3|TRBV5-4|NA
CASSDRTGGNTIYF
TGTGCCAGCAGCGATAGGACAGGGGGAAACACCATATATTTT
>NA|TRBJ2-2|TRBV6-2/TRBV6-3|once
CASSYYPGANTGELFF
TGTGCCAGCAGTTATTATCCAGGAGCGAACACCGGGGAGCTGTTTTTT
>TRBD2|TRBJ2-1|TRBV7-9|once
CASSLLSGGPSEQFF
TGTGCCAGCAGCTTACTTTCGGGAGGGCCGAGTGAGCAGTTCTTC
>TRBD2|TRBJ2-3|TRBV5-1|NA
CASSPGGEDTDTQYF
TGCGCCAGCAGCCCCGGGGGGGAGGACACAGATACGCAGTATTTT
>NA|TRBJ2-3|TRBV6-1|NA
CASSEARFRQVADTQYF
TGTGCCAGCAGTGAAGCGCGGTTCAGGCAGGTAGCAGATACGCAGTATTTT
>NA|TRBJ2-2|TRBV11-3|NA
CASSLKGGTGELFF
TGTGCCAGCAGCTTAAAGGGGGGAACCGGGGAGCTGTTTTTT
>TRBD2|TRBJ2-7|TRBV5-4|NA
CASTRSGGRAYEQYF
TGTGCCAGCACCCGGTCGGGGGGAAGGGCCTACGAGCAGTACTTC
>NA|TRBJ1-2|TRBV9|NA
CASSVVGQNYGYTF
TGTGCCAGCAGCGTAGTGGGGCAGAACTATGGCTACACCTTC
>NA|TRBJ1-1|TRBV6-5|NA
CASSSTLGTEAFF
TGTGCCAGCAGTTCTACTCTGGGAACTGAAGCTTTCTTT
>NA|TRBJ2-7|TRBV6-4|NA
CASRMWGPYEQYF
TGTGCCAGTCGGATGTGGGGCCCCTACGAGCAGTACTTC
>NA|TRBJ2-7|TRBV12-3/TRBV12-4|NA
CASSAVASEQYF
TGTGCCAGCAGTGCCGTAGCCAGCGAGCAGTACTTC
>TRBD2|TRBJ2-1|TRBV9|NA
CASSVTSRLKSYNEQFF
TGTGCCAGCAGTGTGACTAGCAGGTTAAAATCCTACAATGAGCAGTTCTTC
>NA|TRBJ2-7|TRBV12-3/TRBV12-4|NA
CASSLPWTYEQYF
TGTGCCAGCAGTTTACCGTGGACCTACGAGCAGTACTTC
>NA|TRBJ2-5|TRBV3-1/TRBV3-2|NA
CASSPFGETQYF
TGTGCCAGCAGCCCCTTCGGGGAGACCCAGTACTTC
>NA|TRBJ1-2|TRBV6-5|NA
CASSFRVMGASGYTF
TGTGCCAGCAGCTTTCGAGTGATGGGGGCCTCTGGCTACACCTTC
>NA|TRBJ1-6|TRBV18|NA
CASSPSTGNSPLHF
TGTGCCAGCTCACCATCGACGGGGAATTCACCCCTCCACTTT
>NA|TRBJ2-3|TRBV5-4|NA
CASSYQEDTQYF
TGTGCCAGCAGCTACCAAGAAGATACGCAGTATTTT
>NA|TRBJ1-4|TRBV6-5|NA
CASSYSGSSGEKLFF
TGTGCCAGCAGTTACTCGGGATCCTCTGGTGAAAAACTGTTTTTT